The source of this T cell receptor beta chain is a study of blood T cell repertoires in COVID-19. Across the study: PBMCs, B-cell-depleted T cells, or T cells provided the cDNA or gDNA that made up the material.

In the original workflow: Amplified reference gene primers provided the basis for estimating nucleated cell counts. Assay: immunoSEQ multiplex PCR; the TCRdb copy retains only in-frame clones and omits some. The V and J calls and clone size were taken over from that table, and D and trimming were inferred from the DNA. Seen here are some 270,000 clones, approximately 86% observed once, and the top ten hold roughly 1.6%. CDR3 length equals 13 residues. The germline gives CDR1 SGHVS, CDR2 FNYEAQ. Trimming shortened V by 5 bases and J by 7 bases, and 11 bases separated the two germline ends. The genes are TRBV7-6 and TRBJ2-2; possibly TRBD2 for D (5 bases). The sample comprised peripheral blood. This TCR was recovered from a woman aged 55-70 years who had recovered from COVID-19. For the CDR3, the DNA is TGTGCCAGCAGCAAACAAGAGGGCGGGGAGCTGTTTTTT. Its translation is CASSKQEGGELFF.